This T cell receptor beta chain comes out of a study of cytomegalovirus exposure and HLA in healthy donors. Study details: There were fewer than 130 million unique TCR beta sequences, drawn from about 190 million T cells, in an earlier analysis.

Overall study results and limits: Sequencing depth roughly uniform across donors was assumed in presence/absence analyses. Researchers reported in a later analysis that a missense DCLRE1C variant was tied to TCR beta V- and J-gene trimming.

Comments on this clone: The antigen is not known.

PCR employed 60 Vbeta and 13 Jbeta primers. Per the study methods: As a later analysis found, there were 82 million or so unique TCR beta chains, of which 8.5 million to 14 million were shared. Only in-frame clones appear in the TCRdb table, and some are missing; sequencing was by immunoSEQ multiplex PCR. D and trimming were read from the DNA, whereas the V and J calls and clone size are those reported in that table. The sample carries 110,000 to 150,000 clones, more than 8% recorded once. This sequence was found in a man aged 45 to 65 in good health and CMV-seronegative. Input material: PBMCs.

The CDR3 nucleotides read TGTGCCAGCAGTCCAGAGACTAGCGGGAAGTCCTACGAGCAGTACTTC. Translating gives CASSPETSGKSYEQYF. The gene calls are TRBV28 and TRBJ2-7; 11 nucleotides agree with TRBD2. CDR3 size: 16 residues. The germline V gene encodes CDR1 MDHEN and CDR2 SYDVKM. The V segment lost 5 bases and the J segment 1 base; nucleotides outside the gene matches: 7. The full variable domain, completed using reference TRBV28 and TRBJ2-7, is DVKVTQSSRYLVKRTGEKVFLECVQDMDHENMFWYRQDPGLGLRLIYFSYDVKMKEKGDIPEGYSVSREKKERFSLILESASTNQTSMYLCASSPETSGKSYEQYFGPGTRLTVT.